The 2 T cell receptor beta chains presented below share a single source sample, sequenced in a study of T cells in tuberculosis. Libraries were prepared by immunoSEQ multiplex PCR; TCRdb keeps only in-frame clonotypes and omits some of them. Altogether about 30,000 clones are present, around 90% being singletons, with the ten largest covering around 7%. Time point denoted: new active TB diagnosis, blood taken before or within 7 days of starting treatment. The sequencing here drew on PBMCs, taken at tuberculosis diagnosis. All receptors derive from an adult with tuberculosis.

The chain uses TRBV5-8 and TRBJ2-7; 7 nucleotides line up with TRBD1. The J segment lost 6 bases and the V segment lost 2 bases, leaving 8 bases of the junction unmatched. CDR1 and CDR2 from the germline V gene are SGHTS and YDEGEE. The CDR3 covers 14 residues. CDR3 DNA: TGTGCCAGCAGCTTTGACAGGGCGACCCTCGAGCAGTACTTC. Amino acids: CASSFDRATLEQYF.

The chain joins TRBV11-2 to TRBJ1-2; 7 bases align to TRBD1. The J segment lost 4 bases and the V segment lost 3 bases, leaving 11 bases of the junction unmatched. CDR3 length: 16 residues. CDR1 and CDR2 from the germline V gene are SGHAT and FQNNGV. The CDR3 nucleotides are TGTGCCAGCAGCTTTCTAATAAGGGGACAGATCTATGGCTACACCTTC. Protein sequence: CASSFLIRGQIYGYTF.